What follows is one TCR beta chain and its context. The trim removed 4 bases at V and 2 bases at J, leaving 8 bases unmatched. The CDR3 length is 15 residues. Germline CDR1 LGHNA, CDR2 YNFKEQ. Method: immunoSEQ multiplex PCR; TCRdb's copy keeps in-frame clones and lacks some. The sample holds roughly 76,000 clones, around 86% seen once. The data are from a study of blood T cell repertoires in COVID-19. The chain carries TRBV4-2 and TRBJ2-7, with 7 bases lining up with TRBD1. Material: peripheral blood. The TCR was taken from a young woman with acute or convalescent COVID-19. This CDR3 is CASSPGTATTYEQYF. CDR3 bases: TGTGCCAGCAGCCCCGGGACAGCCACGACCTACGAGCAGTACTTC.